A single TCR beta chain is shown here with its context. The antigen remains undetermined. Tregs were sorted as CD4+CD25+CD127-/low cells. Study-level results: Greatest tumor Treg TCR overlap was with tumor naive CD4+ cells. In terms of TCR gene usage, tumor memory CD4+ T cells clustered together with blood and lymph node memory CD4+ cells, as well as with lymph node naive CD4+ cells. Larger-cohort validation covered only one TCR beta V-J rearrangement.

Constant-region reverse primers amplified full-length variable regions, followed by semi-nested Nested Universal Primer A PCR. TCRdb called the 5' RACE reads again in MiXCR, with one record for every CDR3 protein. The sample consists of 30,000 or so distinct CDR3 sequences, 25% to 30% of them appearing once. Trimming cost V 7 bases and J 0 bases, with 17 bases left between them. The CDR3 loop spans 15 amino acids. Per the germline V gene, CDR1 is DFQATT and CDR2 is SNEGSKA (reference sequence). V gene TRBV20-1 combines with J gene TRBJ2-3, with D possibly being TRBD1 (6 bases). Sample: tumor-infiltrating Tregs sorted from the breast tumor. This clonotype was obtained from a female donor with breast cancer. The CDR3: CSVTGTMTSTDTQYF. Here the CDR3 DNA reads TGCAGTGTAACCGGGACAATGACTAGCACAGATACGCAGTATTTT.